The 29 T cell receptor beta chains given below trace back to one sample, sequenced in a study of blood T cell repertoires in COVID-19. Measured with immunoSEQ multiplex PCR; TCRdb has only the in-frame clones, and not every one. The table records about 26,000 clones, around nine tenths of them present only once. Sequencing input: peripheral blood. These receptors came from a human donor in a cohort sampled during active COVID-19. The donor label of this sample is uncertain.

The J gene is TRBJ2-3, the V gene TRBV6-2 or TRBV6-3; TRBD1 agrees at 7 bases. Germline V CDR1 and CDR2: MNHEY, SVGEGT. After removal of 10 bases from V and 0 bases from J, the junction contained 13 bases not matched to a gene. CDR3 length: 16 residues. CDR3 nucleotide sequence: TGTGCCACCAGCCCAATTCCGGGACAGAGCACAGATACGCAGTATTTT. Protein sequence: CATSPIPGQSTDTQYF.

This clone has only a few counts. The chain recombines TRBV6-4 with TRBJ1-2, with no clear D. The CDR3 has 12 amino acids. The germline V gene encodes CDR1 MRHNA and CDR2 SNTAGT. Trimming took 2 bases from V and 4 from J, leaving 5 bases between them. The CDR3 sequence is CASSDPSYGYTF. CDR3 nucleotides: TGTGCCAGCAGTGACCCCTCCTATGGCTACACCTTC.

The chain couples TRBV2 to TRBJ1-4, with TRBD1 identical over 9 bases. Germline V gene data show CDR1 as SNHLY and CDR2 as FYNNEI. The V gene end was trimmed by 8 bases and the J gene end by 7 bases; junction bases not matched to a gene: 11. The CDR3 is made up of 15 amino acids. The CDR3 is CASGEPGTGPEKLFF. CDR3 nucleotides: TGTGCCAGCGGAGAGCCCGGGACAGGGCCTGAAAAACTGTTTTTT.

V is TRBV28 and J is TRBJ1-5; a possible D gene is TRBD1 (6 bases). V was trimmed by 8 bases and J by 7 bases, leaving 12 bases between them. Germline CDR1 MDHEN, CDR2 SYDVKM. The CDR3 is made up of 12 amino acids. The CDR3 region is CASAQGIQPQHF. CDR3 nucleotide sequence: TGTGCCAGCGCTCAGGGGATCCAGCCCCAGCATTTT.

The chain combines TRBV5-6 with TRBJ2-3; D ambiguous. Germline CDR1 reads SGHDT; CDR2 reads YYEEEE. V lost 2 bases to trimming and J lost 0 bases, with 4 bases between them. The CDR3 has 13 amino acids. DNA for the CDR3: TGTGCCAGCAGCTTTTATAGCACAGATACGCAGTATTTT. It translates to CASSFYSTDTQYF.

As regards this clone: This same CDR3 is encoded by further DNA sequences in the sample. The gene calls are TRBV3-1 (or the pseudogene TRBV3-2) and TRBJ2-7, with 11 bases lining up with TRBD1. CDR3 length: 15 amino acids. The ends lost 4 bases at V and 4 bases at J; junction bases unmatched: 6. Germline loops: CDR1 LGHDT, CDR2 YNNKEL (reference sequence). CDR3 in amino acids: CASSPGTGGWYEQYF. DNA of the CDR3: TGTGCCAGCAGCCCGGGGACAGGGGGTTGGTACGAGCAGTACTTC.

The V call is TRBV2, the J call TRBJ2-3, with D possibly being TRBD1 (6 bases). Trimming removed 4 bases at V and 4 bases at J, with 15 bases between. Germline V gene data show CDR1 as SNHLY and CDR2 as FYNNEI. The CDR3 has 15 residues. The DNA for the CDR3 is TGTGCCAGCAGTGTTCCAGGGGAGTTGGCAGATACGCAGTATTTT. This sequence encodes CASSVPGELADTQYF. The complete variable domain, with remaining parts taken from reference TRBV2 and TRBJ2-3, reads EPEVTQTPSHQVTQMGQEVILRCVPISNHLYFYWYRQILGQKVEFLVSFYNNEISEKSEIFDDQFSVERPDGSNFTLKIRSTKLEDSAMYFCASSVPGELADTQYFGPGTRLTVL.

The J gene is TRBJ2-3, the V gene TRBV5-4, with 9 nucleotides matching TRBD2. CDR1 is SGHNT and CDR2 is YYREEE in the germline V gene (reference sequence). With 1 base clipped from V and 3 bases from J, the junction kept 6 bases outside the gene matches. The CDR3 spans 16 residues. In DNA, the CDR3 is TGTGCCAGCAGCTTGAGGGGACTAGCCCAAACAGATACGCAGTATTTT. Protein product: CASSLRGLAQTDTQYF.

The chain joins TRBV7-8 to TRBJ1-1; TRBD1 aligns across 7 bases. J lost 8 bases, V lost 1 base, and 7 bases had no gene match. The CDR3 consists of 14 residues. CDR1 is SGHVS, CDR2 FQNEAQ, per germline. This CDR3 is CASSLVHRGQEAFF. As DNA, the CDR3 is TGTGCCAGCAGCTTAGTTCACAGGGGCCAAGAAGCTTTCTTT.

This clone was recorded once. The chain uses TRBV6-5 and TRBJ1-4; no firm D call. Germline V gene lookup returns CDR1 MNHEY and CDR2 SVGAGI. The CDR3 loop spans 14 amino acids. V was trimmed by 0 bases and J by 7 bases, leaving 9 bases between them. The CDR3 bases are TGTGCCAGCAGTTACTCGAAGGCGGTTGAAAAACTGTTTTTT. Encoded protein: CASSYSKAVEKLFF.

The chain links TRBV27 to TRBJ2-3, with 8 bases fitting TRBD2. This CDR3 has 18 residues. Germline V lookup: CDR1 MNHEY, CDR2 SMNVEV (reference sequence). The V gene end was trimmed by 8 bases and the J gene end by 3 bases; junction bases not matched to a gene: 19. The CDR3 region has the DNA TGTGCCAGCGCCCTAGGTAGGGTGGCGGGGGGAGGTACAGATACGCAGTATTTT. Protein product: CASALGRVAGGGTDTQYF.

This chain joins TRBV10-3 and TRBJ1-6, with unresolved D. Per the germline V gene, CDR1 is ENHRY and CDR2 is SYGVKD. This CDR3 contains 16 residues. With 4 bases removed from V and 5 bases from J, the gap between germline ends came to 15 bases. The CDR3: CAISAREARDNSPLHF. In DNA form, the CDR3 reads TGTGCCATCAGTGCTAGGGAGGCCAGAGATAATTCACCCCTCCACTTT.

The J gene is TRBJ2-2, the V gene TRBV5-6; 14 nucleotides line up with TRBD2. The germline gives CDR1 SGHDT, CDR2 YYEEEE. V lost 2 bases to trimming and J lost 2 bases; unmatched junction nucleotides: 5. The CDR3 has 18 residues. The CDR3 is CASSFRLAGGPNTGELFF. In nucleotides, the CDR3 is TGTGCCAGCAGCTTCAGACTAGCGGGGGGGCCAAACACCGGGGAGCTGTTTTTT. Full variable domain (remainder filled in from reference TRBV5-6 and TRBJ2-2): DAGVTQSPTHLIKTRGQQVTLRCSPKSGHDTVSWYQQALGQGPQFIFQYYEEEERQRGNFPDRFSGHQFPNYSSELNVNALLLGDSALYLCASSFRLAGGPNTGELFFGEGSRLTVL.

The genes are TRBV19 and TRBJ2-7, with 8 bases identical to TRBD1. The germline gives CDR1 LNHDA, CDR2 SQIVND (reference sequence). V shed 3 bases, J shed 8 bases, and the junction held 12 bases outside the gene matches. CDR3 length equals 15 residues. For the CDR3, the DNA is TGTGCCAGTAGTATCGCCGGGACAGGTGACTGGAAGCAGTACTTC. Its protein is CASSIAGTGDWKQYF.

CDR3 in DNA: TGTGCCAGCAGTTTCTCAACGCTGACAGGGGAAAAAAGCGGAGGCAATCAGCCCCAGCATTTT. It translates to CASSFSTLTGEKSGGNQPQHF. The chain is built from TRBV28 and TRBJ1-5, with 8 bases that match TRBD1. There are 21 residues in the CDR3. J lost 2 bases, V lost 3 bases, and 21 bases had no gene match. Germline V CDR1 and CDR2: MDHEN, SYDVKM.

This clone occurred once. The chain joins TRBV4-1 to TRBJ1-2, with D possibly being TRBD1 (6 bases). Germline assignment: CDR1 MGHRA and CDR2 YSYEKL. The V end was cut by 4 bases, the J end by 5 bases, with 17 bases between. There are 15 residues in the CDR3. The CDR3 reads CASSRTGTETYGYTF. The CDR3 coding sequence is TGCGCCAGCAGCCGTACAGGGACGGAGACTTATGGCTACACCTTC.

The V and J genes are TRBV7-6 and TRBJ2-1; TRBD1 matches at 10 bases. Germline CDR1 reads SGHVS; CDR2 reads FNYEAQ. The CDR3 extends over 15 amino acids. V dropped 1 base and J dropped 7; count of bases not matched to a gene: 4. In nucleotides, the CDR3 is TGTGCCAGCAGCTTAGAAGTGGGACAGGGGAATGAGCAGTTCTTC. Its protein is CASSLEVGQGNEQFF.

The V and J genes are TRBV29-1 and TRBJ2-1; a weak D match, TRBD2 (6 bases). Germline CDR1 and CDR2: SQVTM and ANQGSEA. Trimming pared 4 bases from V and 7 bases from J, leaving 14 bases between. This CDR3 contains 13 residues. As DNA, the CDR3 is TGCAGCGTTGGAGTTCGCAGCGGGAATGAGCAGTTCTTC. This sequence encodes CSVGVRSGNEQFF.

The CDR3 region is CASSLSGGANEQFF. As DNA, the CDR3 is TGTGCCAGCAGCCTTAGCGGGGGGGCCAATGAGCAGTTCTTC. J is TRBJ2-1 and V is TRBV3-1 (or the pseudogene TRBV3-2), with 11 bases lining up with TRBD2. Unmatched junction bases numbered 2, after V lost 4 bases and J lost 6 bases. Germline CDR1 reads LGHDT; CDR2 reads YNNKEL (reference sequence). The CDR3 loop spans 14 amino acids.

The CDR3 DNA is TGTGCCAGTAGTATGTCAGGAGCCAAAAACATTCAGTACTTC. It encodes CASSMSGAKNIQYF. This chain connects TRBV19 to TRBJ2-4; D is unresolved. Germline V gene lookup returns CDR1 LNHDA and CDR2 SQIVND (reference sequence). Trimming took 3 bases from V and 0 from J, leaving 6 bases between them. The CDR3 covers 14 residues.

The chain uses TRBV5-1 and TRBJ2-1; 7 nucleotides align to TRBD2. CDR1 is SGHRS, CDR2 YFSETQ, per germline. The trim removed 4 bases at V and 10 bases at J, leaving 11 bases unmatched. This CDR3 has 14 amino acids. CDR3 nucleotide sequence: TGCGCCAGCAGCAGAGCGGGGAGCCTCTTGGAGCAGTTCTTC. This gives the protein CASSRAGSLLEQFF.

This clone was recorded only once. This chain connects TRBV5-4 to TRBJ2-6; 9 bases are a match to TRBD1. The germline V gene encodes CDR1 SGHNT and CDR2 YYREEE (reference sequence). Unmatched junction bases numbered 8, after V lost 6 bases and J lost 1 base. This CDR3 comprises 17 residues. The CDR3 loop reads CASTLGDRVSGANVLTF. In nucleotides, the CDR3 is TGTGCCAGCACCCTGGGGGACAGGGTGTCTGGGGCCAACGTCCTGACTTTC.

This chain uses TRBV13 with TRBJ2-2; 10 nucleotides line up with TRBD1. CDR3 length: 16 residues. The junction had 4 bases not matched to a gene; V was cut back by 1 base and J by 5 bases. Germline V gene sequence: CDR1 PRHDT, CDR2 FYEKMQ (reference sequence). DNA for the CDR3: TGTGCCAGCAGCTTAGCGGGACAGGGGCCAACCGGGGAGCTGTTTTTT. Amino acid sequence: CASSLAGQGPTGELFF.

The chain couples TRBV9 to TRBJ1-6; D perhaps matches TRBD1 (5 bases). In germline, CDR1 is SGDLS, CDR2 YYNGEE. Between the trimmed V and J ends, which lost 5 bases and 10 bases, there was a span of 16 bases. The length of the CDR3 is 14 residues. The CDR3 spells CASSRRQGNSPLHF. CDR3 nucleotide sequence: TGTGCCAGCAGTAGACGCCAGGGAAACTCACCCCTCCACTTT. The full variable domain, its missing parts supplied by reference TRBV9 and TRBJ1-6, is DSGVTQTPKHLITATGQRVTLRCSPRSGDLSVYWYQQSLDQGLQFLIQYYNGEERAKGNILERFSAQQFPDLHSELNLSSLELGDSALYFCASSRRQGNSPLHFGNGTRLTVT.

This clone was seen more than once but under ten times. One end of the junction is discordant with germline, which a read error may explain. CDR3 region: CASSHSSGTGVYEQYF. The DNA for the CDR3 is TGTGCCAGCAGTCACTCATCAGGGACAGGGGTCTACGAGCAGTACTTC. The chain employs TRBV6-5 and TRBJ2-7; 10 nucleotides line up with TRBD1. This CDR3 contains 16 residues. Germline CDR1 MNHEY, CDR2 SVGAGI.

This rearrangement joins TRBV7-2 to TRBJ2-3, with 7 bases identical to TRBD1. Germline V CDR1 and CDR2: SGHTA, FQGNSA. This CDR3 is built from 15 residues. V trimming: 2 bases; J trimming: 3 bases; junction bases outside the gene matches: 5. CDR3 loop: CASSLSGGRTDTQYF. The DNA of the CDR3 is TGTGCCAGCAGCTTATCAGGGGGAAGAACAGATACGCAGTATTTT.

The V call is TRBV4-3, the J call TRBJ1-1; possible D gene TRBD1, 5 bases. CDR3 length equals 16 residues. The V end lost 0 bases, the J end lost 4 bases, and 15 bases lay between the germline ends. From germline, CDR1 is LGHNA and CDR2 YSLEER. This CDR3 is CASSQDQGVGGTEAFF. CDR3 coding DNA: TGCGCCAGCAGCCAAGATCAGGGAGTCGGGGGCACTGAAGCTTTCTTT.

V and J are TRBV19 and TRBJ1-2, with D possibly matching TRBD1 (5 bases). The germline V gene encodes CDR1 LNHDA and CDR2 SQIVND (reference sequence). V was cut by 7 bases and J by 8 bases, with 17 bases left in between. CDR3 length: 13 residues. CDR3 nucleotide sequence: TGTGCCAGTACCACAGGTTGGGCTGGAGGCTACACCTTC. Protein sequence: CASTTGWAGGYTF. Variable domain in full (rest from reference TRBV19 and TRBJ1-2): DGGITQSPKYLFRKEGQNVTLSCEQNLNHDAMYWYRQDPGQGLRLIYYSQIVNDFQKGDIAEGYSVSREKKESFPLTVTSAQKNPTAFYLCASTTGWAGGYTFGSGTRLTVV.

The gene calls are TRBV2 and TRBJ1-1; 10 nucleotides agree with TRBD1. The CDR3 has 16 residues. From germline, CDR1 is SNHLY and CDR2 FYNNEI. J gave up 1 base and V 2 bases, and 4 bases lay outside the gene matches. The CDR3 is CASSERGQGQNTEAFF. The CDR3 DNA follows: TGTGCCAGCAGTGAACGGGGACAGGGGCAGAACACTGAAGCTTTCTTT.